This T cell receptor (beta chain) comes out of a study of spatial heterogeneity in lung cancer. Study-wide results and limits: TCRs found ubiquitously expanded in tumor appeared in blood more at resection than at follow-up.

This clonotype has at least ten counts. Its specificity is unknown. Germline loops: CDR1 SGHRS, CDR2 YFSETQ. The CDR3 loop spans 15 amino acids. The V end was cut by 3 bases, the J end by 6 bases, with 16 bases between. TCRdb reprocessed the 5' RACE reads with MiXCR, giving one entry per CDR3 protein. This table has 110,000 or so distinct CDR3 sequences, roughly 10% appearing once. Time point in this sample: blood at routine non-recurrence follow-up after resection. Whole RNA was taken from tumor, nontumor lung or frozen PBMC; it was then sequenced unsorted. This chain links TRBV5-1 with TRBJ2-1, with a weak D call TRBD2 (5 bases). This TCR came from a female donor with early-stage non-small cell lung cancer. This specimen consisted of PBMCs, obtained at follow-up. As DNA, the CDR3 is TGCGCCAGCAGCTCATCTAGCCTCTCCGGCAATGAGCAGTTCTTC. Translating it yields CASSSSSLSGNEQFF.